Listed below are T cell receptor beta chains from one sample, sequenced in a study of cytomegalovirus exposure and HLA in healthy donors. TCRdb's copy holds only in-frame clones and misses some; the assay was immunoSEQ multiplex PCR. The sample includes approximately 180,000 clones, about 76% of them seen just once. Sequenced material: PBMCs. All receptors derive from a woman aged 50 to 65 in good health and CMV-seronegative. The CDR3 runs from the conserved cysteine through the conserved F or W. The order of the fields is D gene, clone size, V gene, J gene, CDR3 protein, CDR3 DNA. A D gene is named only where the DNA matches it firmly. Only part of the rows carry a size: once, few, many, or a class if the clone is expanded.

D: TRBD1; size: -; V: TRBV19; J: TRBJ1-3; CDR3: CATGPGGGFGNTIYF; DNA: TGTGCCACCGGGCCAGGGGGCGGATTTGGAAACACCATATATTTT
D: -; size: -; V: TRBV7-9; J: TRBJ1-1; CDR3: CASRPVGGQDTEAFF; DNA: TGTGCCAGCAGACCGGTGGGGGGTCAGGACACTGAAGCTTTCTTT
D: TRBD1; size: once; V: TRBV6-1; J: TRBJ1-5; CDR3: CASSEQQGDQPQHF; DNA: TGTGCCAGCAGTGAACAACAGGGGGATCAGCCCCAGCATTTT
D: -; size: few; V: TRBV2; J: TRBJ1-1; CDR3: CASSGVDRNTEAFF; DNA: TGTGCCAGCTCGGGGGTCGACCGCAACACTGAAGCTTTCTTT
D: TRBD1; size: -; V: TRBV2; J: TRBJ2-1; CDR3: CASAGQGSNEQFF; DNA: TGTGCCAGCGCCGGACAGGGATCAAATGAGCAGTTCTTC
D: -; size: -; V: TRBV5-4; J: TRBJ1-1; CDR3: CASSLAGLGTKGAFF; DNA: TGTGCCAGCAGCTTGGCAGGCCTTGGTACGAAGGGGGCTTTCTTT
D: -; size: -; V: TRBV29-1; J: TRBJ1-2; CDR3: CSVDGAGVSGYTF; DNA: TGCAGCGTTGACGGGGCAGGGGTGTCTGGCTACACCTTC
D: -; size: -; V: TRBV18; J: TRBJ2-7; CDR3: CASSRGRTYEQYF; DNA: TGTGCCAGCTCACGAGGCCGTACCTACGAGCAGTACTTC
D: TRBD1; size: -; V: TRBV19; J: TRBJ2-7; CDR3: CASSPEDRVSYEQYF; DNA: TGTGCCAGTAGCCCCGAGGACAGGGTGTCCTACGAGCAGTACTTC
D: TRBD2; size: -; V: TRBV11-3; J: TRBJ2-2; CDR3: CASSFSTSGTGELFF; DNA: TGTGCCAGCAGCTTTAGCACTAGCGGGACCGGGGAGCTGTTTTTT
D: -; size: -; V: TRBV7-3; J: TRBJ2-2; CDR3: CASSLKGRENLNTGELFF; DNA: TGTGCCAGCAGCCTCAAAGGACGGGAAAATTTGAACACCGGGGAGCTGTTTTTT
D: TRBD2; size: -; V: TRBV27; J: TRBJ2-3; CDR3: CAIPSAGERWGKTDTQYF; DNA: TGTGCCATCCCCTCAGCGGGAGAGAGGTGGGGGAAAACAGATACGCAGTATTTT
D: TRBD2; size: -; V: TRBV7-9; J: TRBJ2-3; CDR3: CASSPLAGGGADTQYF; DNA: TGTGCCAGCAGCCCACTAGCGGGGGGAGGGGCAGATACGCAGTATTTT
D: -; size: -; V: TRBV7-9; J: TRBJ1-3; CDR3: CASSLEQTGNTIYF; DNA: TGTGCCAGCAGCTTAGAACAGACTGGAAACACCATATATTTT
D: -; size: few; V: TRBV6-5; J: TRBJ1-1; CDR3: CASRPSPRADTEAFF; DNA: TGTGCCAGCAGACCCTCGCCCAGGGCTGACACTGAAGCTTTCTTT
D: TRBD1; size: once; V: TRBV7-2; J: TRBJ1-2; CDR3: CASSRTGFYGYTF; DNA: TGTGCCAGCAGCCGGACAGGGTTCTATGGCTACACCTTC
D: -; size: -; V: TRBV6-1; J: TRBJ2-1; CDR3: CASSDPRAIPSHNEQFF; DNA: TGTGCCAGCAGTGATCCGCGAGCGATCCCTTCTCACAATGAGCAGTTCTTC
D: -; size: -; V: TRBV6-1; J: TRBJ1-3; CDR3: CASSEQGSSGNTIYF; DNA: TGTGCCAGCAGTGAACAGGGGAGCTCTGGAAACACCATATATTTT
D: -; size: -; V: TRBV25-1; J: TRBJ1-2; CDR3: CASSERDDRPVGYPF; DNA: TGTGCCAGCAGTGAAAGGGATGACAGGCCAGTGGGCTACCCCTTC
D: TRBD1; size: -; V: TRBV6-5; J: TRBJ2-3; CDR3: CASSHRGGDTQYF; DNA: TGTGCCAGCAGCCACAGGGGTGGAGATACGCAGTATTTT
D: -; size: -; V: TRBV6-6; J: TRBJ1-1; CDR3: CASNQGNTEAFF; DNA: TGTGCCAGCAACCAGGGGAACACTGAAGCTTTCTTT
D: TRBD2; size: -; V: TRBV27; J: TRBJ2-7; CDR3: CASRAGTTYEQYF; DNA: TGTGCCAGCAGAGCCGGGACTACCTACGAGCAGTACTTC
D: -; size: -; V: TRBV4-1; J: TRBJ1-1; CDR3: CASSQVQRNTEAFF; DNA: TGCGCCAGCAGCCAAGTACAAAGGAACACTGAAGCTTTCTTT
D: TRBD1; size: -; V: TRBV6-5; J: TRBJ2-7; CDR3: CASRLGQVTYEQYF; DNA: TGTGCCAGCAGACTTGGACAGGTTACCTACGAGCAGTACTTC
D: -; size: -; V: TRBV6-5; J: TRBJ2-5; CDR3: CASSYPLGGGETQYF; DNA: TGTGCCAGCAGTTACCCCCTCGGGGGAGGCGAGACCCAGTACTTC
D: -; size: -; V: TRBV7-9; J: TRBJ1-2; CDR3: CASSPDSYSYGYTF; DNA: TGTGCCAGCAGCCCTGACAGTTACTCCTATGGCTACACCTTC
D: -; size: -; V: TRBV9; J: TRBJ2-4; CDR3: CASSVGHKNIQYF; DNA: TGTGCCAGCAGCGTAGGACACAAAAACATTCAGTACTTC
D: -; size: -; V: TRBV6-5; J: TRBJ1-3; CDR3: CASSYSRGLSGNTIYF; DNA: TGTGCCAGCAGTTACTCGCGAGGGTTGTCTGGAAACACCATATATTTT
D: TRBD1; size: -; V: TRBV15; J: TRBJ1-5; CDR3: CATSRIRGTGGFQPQHF; DNA: TGTGCCACCAGCAGGATCCGTGGGACAGGGGGCTTTCAGCCCCAGCATTTT
D: TRBD1; size: few; V: TRBV5-1; J: TRBJ1-2; CDR3: CASSPGDRDGYTF; DNA: TGCGCCAGCAGCCCCGGGGACAGGGATGGCTACACCTTC
D: TRBD1; size: -; V: TRBV5-6; J: TRBJ2-1; CDR3: CASSSFLGQGVYNEQFF; DNA: TGTGCCAGCAGCTCTTTCCTAGGACAGGGGGTTTACAATGAGCAGTTCTTC
D: TRBD1; size: -; V: TRBV6-6; J: TRBJ1-5; CDR3: CASSYSGGQGNQPQHF; DNA: TGTGCCAGCAGTTACTCAGGGGGACAGGGCAATCAGCCCCAGCATTTT
D: -; size: -; V: TRBV7-2; J: TRBJ1-4; CDR3: CASSSAGATNEKLFF; DNA: TGTGCCAGCAGCTCCGCCGGTGCAACTAATGAAAAACTGTTTTTT
D: TRBD2; size: once; V: TRBV11-3; J: TRBJ2-1; CDR3: CASSLDRMGLAGRGNEQFF; DNA: TGTGCCAGCAGCTTAGATCGGATGGGACTAGCGGGCAGGGGCAATGAGCAGTTCTTC
D: TRBD2; size: -; V: TRBV27; J: TRBJ2-2; CDR3: CASSTTSGRLGAGELFF; DNA: TGTGCCAGCAGTACGACTAGCGGGAGATTAGGGGCCGGGGAGCTGTTTTTT
D: TRBD1; size: -; V: TRBV6-1; J: TRBJ2-7; CDR3: CASSSTGTGIYEQYF; DNA: TGTGCCAGCAGTTCCACCGGGACAGGGATATACGAGCAGTACTTC
D: -; size: -; V: TRBV5-6; J: TRBJ1-1; CDR3: CASSLFSGIGRNTEAFF; DNA: TGTGCCAGCAGCTTGTTTTCGGGTATAGGGAGGAACACTGAAGCTTTCTTT
D: -; size: -; V: TRBV7-6; J: TRBJ1-2; CDR3: CASSPSPNYGYTF; DNA: TGTGCCAGCAGCCCATCCCCCAACTATGGCTACACCTTC
D: -; size: -; V: TRBV10-3; J: TRBJ1-3; CDR3: CAISEPSVSGNTIYF; DNA: TGTGCCATCAGTGAGCCCAGCGTCTCTGGAAACACCATATATTTT
D: TRBD2; size: -; V: TRBV9; J: TRBJ2-5; CDR3: CASSVQRGEGETQYF; DNA: TGTGCCAGCAGCGTACAGCGGGGAGAAGGAGAGACCCAGTACTTC
D: TRBD2; size: -; V: TRBV7-2; J: TRBJ2-3; CDR3: CASGVAGGSTDTQYF; DNA: TGTGCCAGCGGCGTAGCGGGGGGGAGCACAGATACGCAGTATTTT
D: TRBD2; size: -; V: TRBV6-1; J: TRBJ2-7; CDR3: CASSLYQREHEQYF; DNA: TGTGCCAGCAGCCTGTACCAGCGGGAGCACGAGCAGTACTTC
D: -; size: -; V: TRBV28; J: TRBJ1-2; CDR3: CASSSPNSYGYTF; DNA: TGTGCCAGCAGTTCCCCAAATAGCTATGGCTACACCTTC
D: -; size: -; V: TRBV6-5; J: TRBJ1-2; CDR3: CASSYKAGANYGYTF; DNA: TGTGCCAGCAGTTACAAGGCCGGGGCTAACTATGGCTACACCTTC
D: -; size: -; V: TRBV29-1; J: TRBJ2-7; CDR3: CSVEQGSYEQYF; DNA: TGCAGCGTTGAGCAGGGCTCCTACGAGCAGTACTTC
D: -; size: few; V: TRBV28; J: TRBJ1-2; CDR3: CASTLRGGYTF; DNA: TGTGCCAGCACTTTAAGGGGTGGCTACACCTTC